This TCR beta chain was identified during a study of CXCR3-negative and CXCR3-positive naive CD8 T cells. Regarding the study as a whole: Naive CXCR3-positive cells had TRB CDR3s more hydrophobic than those of CXCR3-negative naive cells. Cryopreserved cells partially lost CXCR3 expression, and fresh PBMCs were used in most assays.

Of note for this clonotype: The target antigen is unknown.

The TRB cDNA libraries were prepared by 5' RACE with UMI labels. TCRdb derives one entry per CDR3 protein from the 5' RACE reads, leaving out DNA. The specimen's table records 50,000 to 70,000 distinct CDR3 sequences. Germline lookup yields CDR1 SGHVS and CDR2 FNYEAQ. The CDR3 contains 16 residues. The genes are TRBV7-6 and TRBJ2-2; the TCRdb call, TRBD2, lacks DNA for checking. The sequence was collected from a human donor in good health. Some clones in this sample may be carry-over from other donors' samples. Sequencing was done on a sample of naive CXCR3+ CD8+ T cells from blood. Subset meaning: CD45RO-CCR7+CD27+CD95- naive CD8+ T cells expressing CXCR3 (TNR3+). The CDR3 region is CASSTPAGRNTGELFF. Based on the CDR3 plus reference TRBV7-6 and TRBJ2-2, the full variable domain is GAGVSQSPRYKVTKRGQDVALRCDPISGHVSLYWYRQALGQGPEFLTYFNYEAQQDKSGLPNDRFSAERPEGSISTLTIQRTEQRDSAMYRCASSTPAGRNTGELFFGEGSRLTVL.